A selection of T cell receptor beta chains follows, all from one sample in a study of glioma-infiltrating T cells after dendritic cell vaccination. Some clones are missing from TCRdb's copy, which holds only in-frame ones; the method was immunoSEQ multiplex PCR. The table lists 90,000 or so clones, roughly 84% of them singletons. The sample was blood, taken before dendritic cell vaccination. All receptors derive from a human donor with glioblastoma. CDR3s include the opening cysteine and the closing phenylalanine or tryptophan. A D gene is named only where the DNA matches it firmly. Clone size is shown for a subset of rows, as once, few, many or a class of expanded clone.

TRBJ2-7 few - TRBV7-9 TGTGCCAGCAGCTTAGTGGGACAAGAGCAGTACTTC CASSLVGQEQYF
TRBJ1-2 - - TRBV11-2 TGTGCCAGCAGCTTAAGCGTCAAGTCTCACTATGGCTACACCTTC CASSLSVKSHYGYTF
TRBJ1-5 - - TRBV6-6 TGTGCCAGCAGCCCCACCAAGGGAGATCAGCCCCAGCATTTT CASSPTKGDQPQHF
TRBJ2-4 - TRBD1 TRBV5-4 TGTGCCAGCAGCTTGGAGCTGAAGGGGGCAGATACAAACATTCAGTACTTC CASSLELKGADTNIQYF
TRBJ2-1 - TRBD2 TRBV6-5 TGTGCCAGCAGTTACCCCGGGGGTAGCGGGAGCAATGAGCAGTTCTTC CASSYPGGSGSNEQFF
TRBJ2-6 - - TRBV6-1 TGTGCCAGCACACCCGTTATAGCTGGGGCCAACGTCCTGACTTTC CASTPVIAGANVLTF
TRBJ2-3 once TRBD2 TRBV6-1 TGTGCCAGCACCCGAGCGGGGAGCACAGATACGCAGTATTTT CASTRAGSTDTQYF
TRBJ2-3 - - TRBV9 TGTGCCAGCAGCGTGCAACAGGGCGTTACAGATACGCAGTATTTT CASSVQQGVTDTQYF
TRBJ2-7 - TRBD1 TRBV27 TGTGCCAGCAGTCCACGGGACAGCAGCTACGAGCAGTACTTC CASSPRDSSYEQYF
TRBJ1-2 - - TRBV29-1 TGCAGCGTTGAGATGACAGGCCGGGTTGGCTACACCTTC CSVEMTGRVGYTF
TRBJ1-5 - - TRBV4-1 TGCGCCAGCAGCCAAGAGGGAGCCGGCGGGCAGCCCCAGCATTTT CASSQEGAGGQPQHF
TRBJ2-1 - TRBD2 TRBV4-1 TGCGCCAGCAGCCAAGGTCCGGGACTAGCGGACTACAATGAGCAGTTCTTC CASSQGPGLADYNEQFF
TRBJ2-1 - TRBD2 TRBV6-5 TGTGCCAGCAGTTACAACCGGCGGGAGAGGAATGAGCAGTTCTTC CASSYNRRERNEQFF
TRBJ1-4 once TRBD1 TRBV18 TGTGCCAGCTCACCATGGTCGACAGGGCTAGGCGAAAAACTGTTTTTT CASSPWSTGLGEKLFF
TRBJ2-3 - TRBD2 TRBV5-4 TGTGCCAGCAGAAGACTAGCGGGAGTCCCAGATACGCAGTATTTT CASRRLAGVPDTQYF
TRBJ2-7 - TRBD2 TRBV7-2 TGTGCCAGCAGCTTAGCCGGCGGGAGCGGCGAGCAGTACTTC CASSLAGGSGEQYF
TRBJ2-3 - TRBD2 TRBV18 TGTGCCAGCTCACCGGGGACTAGTGGAGATACGCAGTATTTT CASSPGTSGDTQYF
TRBJ1-2 - - TRBV7-2 TGTGCCAGCAGCCCCTCGGGATCGGCCTATGGCTACACCTTC CASSPSGSAYGYTF
TRBJ2-2 few - TRBV19 TGTGCCAGTAGTATCGGTGGACACGGGGAGCTGTTTTTT CASSIGGHGELFF
TRBJ1-1 - - TRBV5-1 TGCGCCAGCAGCTTGGTGGGTTTCAATCGAGGAGCTTTCTTT CASSLVGFNRGAFF
TRBJ2-5 - - TRBV5-1 TGCGCCAGCAGCTTGGCCAACCAAGAGACCCAGTACTTC CASSLANQETQYF
TRBJ2-5 - TRBD1 TRBV4-3 TGCGCCAGCAGCCAAGATCCGACAGGGAGAGAGACCCAGTACTTC CASSQDPTGRETQYF
TRBJ1-1 once TRBD1 TRBV2 TGTGCCAGCGGAAGGACAGGGCTGAACACTGAAGCTTTCTTT CASGRTGLNTEAFF
TRBJ1-5 once - TRBV7-2 TGTGCCAGCAGCTTAGCTGGCCAGGGTTATCAGCCCCAGCATTTT CASSLAGQGYQPQHF
TRBJ2-1 once - TRBV2 TGTGCCAGCAGTGAAGCTACTCCCGAGGATGAGCAGTTCTTC CASSEATPEDEQFF
TRBJ1-5 - - TRBV12-5 TGTGCTAGTGGTTTGGTATACGGGGGTGATCAGCCCCAGCATTTT CASGLVYGGDQPQHF
TRBJ2-7 - TRBD1 TRBV5-1 TGCGCCAGCAGCATCCCGGAACAGGGGGTCTACGAGCAGTACTTC CASSIPEQGVYEQYF
TRBJ1-6 once - TRBV11-2 TGTGCCAGCAGCCCCCGGGCGGGGCGGAACAATTCACCCCTCCACTTT CASSPRAGRNNSPLHF
TRBJ2-7 - TRBD2 TRBV5-1 TGCGCCAGCAGCTCCGGGACTAGCGGGGCCTACGAGCAGTACTTC CASSSGTSGAYEQYF
TRBJ1-1 - - TRBV5-4 TGTGCCAGCAGCTTGAGGGGGAACACTGAAGCTTTCTTT CASSLRGNTEAFF
TRBJ2-7 - TRBD1 TRBV9 TGTGCCAGCAGCTCCCGTCAACAGGGGGCATCCGCCTACGAGCAGTACTTC CASSSRQQGASAYEQYF
TRBJ2-1 - TRBD2 TRBV10-3 TGTGCCATCAGTGACTGGAGGGGGACTAGCGGCACCTACAATGAGCAGTTCTTC CAISDWRGTSGTYNEQFF
TRBJ1-1 - - TRBV19 TGTGCCGTGTCTCGGACAGAGAACACTGAAGCTTTCTTT CAVSRTENTEAFF
TRBJ2-7 - TRBD1 TRBV6-1 TGTGCCAGCGAAGAGACAGGGCTTCGGCAGTACTTC CASEETGLRQYF
TRBJ1-6 - - TRBV15 TGTGCCACCAGCAGAGACCCCAGGACTGGGGAGGTGGCACCCCTCCACTTT CATSRDPRTGEVAPLHF
TRBJ2-3 - - TRBV7-9 TGTGCCAGCAGCTTCGGACTAGGGGGTACAGATACGCAGTATTTT CASSFGLGGTDTQYF
TRBJ1-2 - TRBD1 TRBV5-4 TGTGCCAGCAGCTTACAGGGGATTAACTATGGCTACACCTTC CASSLQGINYGYTF
TRBJ2-3 - TRBD2 TRBV7-2 TGTGCCAGCAGCTTAGTATCTAGCGGCTATTTCACAGATACGCAGTATTTT CASSLVSSGYFTDTQYF
TRBJ2-7 - - TRBV7-2 TGTGCCAGCAGCTCTCGGCCAGCGAAAGGACTCGAGCAGTACTTC CASSSRPAKGLEQYF
TRBJ2-1 once - TRBV19 TGTGCCAGTACCCCCTCGGGAACTCCCCGGGATGAGCAGTTCTTC CASTPSGTPRDEQFF
TRBJ1-3 - - TRBV12-5 TGTGCTAGTGGTTCCCCTGGAGGCAGATATGGAAACACCATATATTTT CASGSPGGRYGNTIYF
TRBJ2-7 - TRBD2 TRBV5-5 TGTGCCAGCAGCCCAGCTGCGGCTGGCGGGGGGAGCTCCTACGAGCAGTACTTC CASSPAAAGGGSSYEQYF
TRBJ1-2 - - TRBV5-1 TGCGCCAGCAGCCCGCTGGACACGCATGGCTACACCTTC CASSPLDTHGYTF
TRBJ2-1 - - TRBV28 TGTGCCAGCAGTTTTTATTACTTCCGAGGTTACAATGAGCAGTTCTTC CASSFYYFRGYNEQFF
TRBJ2-7 - - TRBV5-1 TGCGCCAGCAGCTTGTGGACAGCCTCCTACGAGCAGTACTTC CASSLWTASYEQYF
TRBJ1-5 - TRBD1 TRBV4-1 TGCGCCAGCAGCTTCCGCTCAGGGGGCGGCAATCAGCCCCAGCATTTT CASSFRSGGGNQPQHF